This T cell receptor (beta chain) was sequenced in a study of vaccination and CD4 T cells after COVID-19. Study-wide background: Nasal swab PCR detected SARS-CoV-2 in convalescent patients; eight or nine had mild disease, one severe.

V was trimmed by 4 bases and J by 8 bases, leaving 12 bases between them. Per germline, CDR1 SGHTA and CDR2 FQGNSA. CDR3 length: 13 residues. The assay that was used to sequence DNA from cultured CD4+ T cells was the Oncomine TCR Beta short-read assay. Cultured CD4+ T cells yielded the extracted genomic DNA. TCRdb ran MiXCR on the PCR reads and lists one entry per CDR3 protein. The sample records under 20,000 distinct CDR3 sequences, roughly 56% being singletons. The time point here: late sampling 161 to 241 days after vaccination in three convalescent patients. Stated treatment: approximately 11-day PBMC culture with coronavirus spike peptide pools or control peptides (ViraFEST assay). Peptide-pool expansion of antigen-specific T cells preceded TCR sequencing in ViraFEST. IL-2 (around 9.1 IU/ml) and peptide pools (approximately 9.2 ug/ml) were added to cultures of two million PBMCs per well. The sample holds a few counts of this clonotype. As yet, its antigen is unknown.

The V call is TRBV7-2, the J call TRBJ2-1, with D possibly TRBD1 on 6 matching bases. This specimen consisted of CD4+ T cells from blood, cultured in vitro, obtained about 7 months after SARS-CoV-2 vaccination. This sequence was found in a human donor who had recovered from COVID-19. CDR3 sequence (DNA): TGTGCCAGCAGCTCGGGCCAGGGGTATGAGCAGTTCTTC. It translates to CASSSGQGYEQFF.